This TCR beta chain stems from a study of shared clonotypes between healthy human individuals. The assay was immunoSEQ multiplex PCR, and TCRdb's table has in-frame clones only and misses some. The sample lists about 490,000 clones, 70% to 80% occurring once. The germline gives CDR1 SEHNR, CDR2 FQNEAQ (reference sequence). CDR3 length equals 14 residues. The junction had 5 bases not matched to a gene; V was cut back by 3 bases and J by 9 bases. Sequenced sample: PBMCs. This TCR was sampled from a woman aged 40 to 50 in good health. Some clones in this sample may be carry-over from other donors' samples. The chain carries TRBV7-9 and TRBJ2-1; 10 positions match TRBD1. The CDR3 region is CASSFGTGASEQFF. Here the CDR3 DNA reads TGTGCCAGCAGCTTCGGGACAGGGGCTAGTGAGCAGTTCTTC.